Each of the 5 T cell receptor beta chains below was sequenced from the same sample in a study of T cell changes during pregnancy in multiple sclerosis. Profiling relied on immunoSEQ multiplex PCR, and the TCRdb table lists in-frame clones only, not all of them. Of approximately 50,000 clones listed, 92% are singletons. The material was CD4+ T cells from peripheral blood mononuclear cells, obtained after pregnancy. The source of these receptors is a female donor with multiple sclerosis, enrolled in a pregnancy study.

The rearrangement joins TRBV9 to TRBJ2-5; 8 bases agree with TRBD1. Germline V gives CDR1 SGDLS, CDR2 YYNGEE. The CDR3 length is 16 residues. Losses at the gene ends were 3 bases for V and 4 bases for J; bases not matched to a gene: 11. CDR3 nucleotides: TGTGCCAGCAGCGCCCAATCGGACAGGGTGGGAGAGACCCAGTACTTC. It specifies CASSAQSDRVGETQYF.

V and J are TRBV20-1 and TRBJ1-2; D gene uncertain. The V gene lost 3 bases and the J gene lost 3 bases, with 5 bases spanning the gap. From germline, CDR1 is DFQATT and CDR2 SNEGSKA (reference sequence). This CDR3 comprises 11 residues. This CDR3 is CSASSYYGYTF. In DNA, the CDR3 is TGCAGTGCTAGTTCTTACTATGGCTACACCTTC.

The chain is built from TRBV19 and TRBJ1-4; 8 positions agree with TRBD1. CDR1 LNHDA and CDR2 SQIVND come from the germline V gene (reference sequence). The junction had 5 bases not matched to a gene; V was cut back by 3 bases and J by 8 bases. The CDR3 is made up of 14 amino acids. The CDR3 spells CASSIARGPEKLFF. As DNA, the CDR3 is TGTGCCAGTAGTATCGCCAGGGGGCCCGAAAAACTGTTTTTT.

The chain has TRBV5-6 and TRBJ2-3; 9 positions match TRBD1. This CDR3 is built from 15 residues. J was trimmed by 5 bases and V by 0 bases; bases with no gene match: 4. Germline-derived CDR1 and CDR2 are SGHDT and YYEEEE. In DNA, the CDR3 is TGTGCCAGCAGCTTGGCGGGACAGGGTGGAGATACGCAGTATTTT. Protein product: CASSLAGQGGDTQYF.

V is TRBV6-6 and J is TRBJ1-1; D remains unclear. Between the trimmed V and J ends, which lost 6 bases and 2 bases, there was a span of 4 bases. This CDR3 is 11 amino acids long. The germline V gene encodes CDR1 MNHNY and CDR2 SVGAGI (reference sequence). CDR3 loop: CASRGNTEAFF. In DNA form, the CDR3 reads TGTGCCAGCAGGGGCAACACTGAAGCTTTCTTT.